This TCR beta chain was identified in a study of blood T cells in healthy people across ages. Findings of the study overall: Estimates drawn from one million T cells were deemed to understate diversity. As age increased, TCR beta diversity per million T cells fell in a roughly linear fashion.

The CDR3 is 14 residues long. The V end lost 4 bases, the J end lost 2 bases, and 12 bases lay between the germline ends. In germline, CDR1 is MDHEN, CDR2 SYDVKM. Concerning this clonotype itself: The target antigen is unknown.

Primed by a sample-barcoded 5' primer and a J-beta primer mix, a second PCR proceeded for 7 to 11 cycles. TCRdb re-called the 5' RACE reads with MiXCR, one entry per CDR3 protein. The sample lists roughly 730,000 distinct CDR3 sequences, about 56% seen once, with around a quarter in the top ten. The sample was blood. This TCR came from a man aged 35 to 55 in good health. This sequence joins TRBV28 and TRBJ2-7; D call uncertain. CDR3 region: CASSSPNPPYEQYF. The CDR3 DNA reads TGTGCCAGCAGTTCGCCAAATCCCCCCTACGAGCAGTACTTC.